The subject of this entry is one TCR beta chain. The data were produced by immunoSEQ multiplex PCR, yet TCRdb's version contains in-frame clones alone and is incomplete. Here the sample spans around 140,000 clones, around 90% being singletons. The entry originates in a study of blood T cell repertoires in COVID-19. Study at large: Some COVID-19 samples were acute and others convalescent; all came from the United States, Italy and Spain.

The cohort comprised adults aged roughly 18 to 95 years residing in approximately 25 US areas. Someone with COVID-19 had been met by exposed participants within 2 weeks before study entry. The specimen sequenced was PBMCs or T cells enriched from blood (not recorded which). The clonotype originates from a woman in her thirties or forties who had been exposed to COVID-19.

In DNA, the CDR3 is TGTGCCAGCAGACCGACAGGGGCCAGCTCCTACGAGCAGTACTTC. Its protein product is CASRPTGASSYEQYF. The J gene is TRBJ2-7, the V gene TRBV7-9; 8 bases align to TRBD1. V lost 6 bases and J lost 0; bases outside the gene matches: 7. This CDR3 region has 15 residues. Germline V gives CDR1 SEHNR, CDR2 FQNEAQ (reference sequence).